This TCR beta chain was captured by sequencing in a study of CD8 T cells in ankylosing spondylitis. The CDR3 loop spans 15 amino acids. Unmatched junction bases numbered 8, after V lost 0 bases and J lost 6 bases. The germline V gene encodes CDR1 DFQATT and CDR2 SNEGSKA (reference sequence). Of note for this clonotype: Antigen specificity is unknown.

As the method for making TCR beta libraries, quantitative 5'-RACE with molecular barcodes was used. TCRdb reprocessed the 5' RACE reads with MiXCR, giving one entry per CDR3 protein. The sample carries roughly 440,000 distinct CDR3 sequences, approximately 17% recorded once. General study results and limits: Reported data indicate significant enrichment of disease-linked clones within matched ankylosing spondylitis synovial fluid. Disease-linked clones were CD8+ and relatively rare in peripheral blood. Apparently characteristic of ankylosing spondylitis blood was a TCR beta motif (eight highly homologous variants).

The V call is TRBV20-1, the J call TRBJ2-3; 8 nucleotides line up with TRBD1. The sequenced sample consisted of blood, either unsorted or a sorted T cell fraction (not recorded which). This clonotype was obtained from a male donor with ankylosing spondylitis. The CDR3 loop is CSARDIRQGADTQYF. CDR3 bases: TGCAGTGCTAGAGATATTAGGCAGGGGGCCGATACGCAGTATTTT.